A selection of T cell receptor beta chains follows, all from one sample in a study of brain T cells in children with intractable seizures. Produced via immunoSEQ multiplex PCR; TCRdb's table is partial and in-frame only. Among about 340,000 clones, over 90% were seen once, and the ten largest hold about 5.8%. Sequencing was performed on peripheral blood, taken around 5 months after surgery. The source of these receptors is a boy in the first two years of life with tuberous sclerosis and intractable seizures. Each CDR3 is given with its conserved first and last residue. The order of the fields is J gene, clone size, D gene, V gene, CDR3 protein, CDR3 DNA. A D gene is named only where the DNA matches it firmly. Size values are once, few and many counts, or a class for expanded clones, and some rows have none.

j_call: TRBJ2-1; clone_size: NA; d_call: TRBD1; v_call: TRBV30; cdr3_aa: CASSDRGSWREQFF; cdr3_nt: TGTGCCTCTTCGGACAGGGGTTCGTGGCGTGAGCAGTTCTTC
j_call: TRBJ2-2; clone_size: few; d_call: TRBD2; v_call: TRBV5-1; cdr3_aa: CASSSYGTMNTGELFF; cdr3_nt: TGCGCCAGCAGCTCCTATGGGACTATGAACACCGGGGAGCTGTTTTTT
j_call: TRBJ2-7; clone_size: NA; d_call: NA; v_call: TRBV30; cdr3_aa: CAWALDSFYEQYF; cdr3_nt: TGTGCCTGGGCGTTGGACAGCTTCTACGAGCAGTACTTC
j_call: TRBJ2-4; clone_size: NA; d_call: NA; v_call: TRBV27; cdr3_aa: CASSLLGDLAKNIQYF; cdr3_nt: TGTGCCAGCAGTTTATTGGGGGACCTAGCCAAAAACATTCAGTACTTC
j_call: TRBJ1-5; clone_size: NA; d_call: NA; v_call: TRBV15; cdr3_aa: CATSRSNQPQHF; cdr3_nt: TGTGCCACCAGCAGATCAAATCAGCCCCAGCATTTT
j_call: TRBJ2-7; clone_size: NA; d_call: TRBD2; v_call: TRBV27; cdr3_aa: CASSTSGGFSYEQYF; cdr3_nt: TGTGCCAGCAGTACTAGCGGGGGGTTCTCCTACGAGCAGTACTTC
j_call: TRBJ2-5; clone_size: NA; d_call: TRBD2; v_call: TRBV9; cdr3_aa: CASSARLKTSFETQYF; cdr3_nt: TGTGCCAGCAGCGCACGACTAAAGACTAGCTTTGAGACCCAGTACTTC
j_call: TRBJ1-5; clone_size: NA; d_call: TRBD1; v_call: TRBV6-6; cdr3_aa: CASSGTGGRVQPQHF; cdr3_nt: TGTGCCAGCAGCGGGACAGGGGGCCGGGTTCAGCCCCAGCATTTT
j_call: TRBJ1-6; clone_size: NA; d_call: TRBD1; v_call: TRBV4-2; cdr3_aa: CASSPDRGGSPLHF; cdr3_nt: TGTGCCAGCAGTCCGGACAGGGGTGGGTCACCCCTCCACTTT
j_call: TRBJ1-2; clone_size: NA; d_call: NA; v_call: TRBV5-5; cdr3_aa: CASPERWGYTF; cdr3_nt: TGTGCCAGCCCCGAGCGGTGGGGCTACACCTTC
j_call: TRBJ1-2; clone_size: NA; d_call: NA; v_call: TRBV4-1; cdr3_aa: CASSQVTSPYGYTF; cdr3_nt: TGCGCCAGCAGCCAAGTTACCAGTCCCTATGGCTACACCTTC
j_call: TRBJ2-5; clone_size: NA; d_call: TRBD2; v_call: TRBV3-1/TRBV3-2; cdr3_aa: CASSQDGRGYQETQYF; cdr3_nt: TGTGCCAGCAGCCAAGATGGGAGGGGATACCAAGAGACCCAGTACTTC
j_call: TRBJ1-5; clone_size: NA; d_call: TRBD1; v_call: TRBV5-8; cdr3_aa: CASSTGKSTGVEPQHF; cdr3_nt: TGTGCCAGCAGCACGGGAAAATCGACAGGGGTAGAGCCCCAGCATTTT
j_call: TRBJ2-3; clone_size: NA; d_call: NA; v_call: TRBV3-1/TRBV3-2; cdr3_aa: CASSPWGQISSTDTQYF; cdr3_nt: TGTGCCAGCAGCCCGTGGGGCCAGATCTCTAGCACAGATACGCAGTATTTT
j_call: TRBJ2-7; clone_size: NA; d_call: TRBD2; v_call: TRBV6-5; cdr3_aa: CATKREGSGEQYF; cdr3_nt: TGTGCCACCAAGCGGGAGGGATCGGGGGAGCAGTACTTC
j_call: TRBJ1-2; clone_size: once; d_call: NA; v_call: TRBV7-9; cdr3_aa: CASSSLTEPNYGYTF; cdr3_nt: TGTGCCAGCAGCTCGCTGACAGAACCTAACTATGGCTACACCTTC
j_call: TRBJ1-1; clone_size: NA; d_call: TRBD1; v_call: TRBV7-3; cdr3_aa: CASSLQGETEAFF; cdr3_nt: TGTGCCAGCAGCTTACAGGGGGAAACTGAAGCTTTCTTT
j_call: TRBJ2-7; clone_size: NA; d_call: TRBD2; v_call: TRBV10-1; cdr3_aa: CASSESRVAGAREQYF; cdr3_nt: TGCGCCAGCAGTGAGAGTCGGGTAGCGGGAGCAAGGGAGCAGTACTTC
j_call: TRBJ2-7; clone_size: NA; d_call: TRBD2; v_call: TRBV11-3; cdr3_aa: CASSLDLAGGEQYF; cdr3_nt: TGTGCCAGCAGCTTAGATCTAGCGGGAGGCGAGCAGTACTTC
j_call: TRBJ1-1; clone_size: once; d_call: NA; v_call: TRBV27; cdr3_aa: CASSSREATEAFF; cdr3_nt: TGTGCCAGCAGTTCACGGGAGGCCACTGAAGCTTTCTTT
j_call: TRBJ1-2; clone_size: NA; d_call: TRBD1; v_call: TRBV18; cdr3_aa: CASSPPGTGGGYTF; cdr3_nt: TGTGCCAGCTCACCACCCGGGACAGGGGGGGGCTACACCTTC
j_call: TRBJ1-5; clone_size: NA; d_call: NA; v_call: TRBV7-2; cdr3_aa: CASSLVAGDNQPQHF; cdr3_nt: TGTGCCAGCAGCTTAGTGGCAGGAGATAATCAGCCCCAGCATTTT
j_call: TRBJ1-5; clone_size: NA; d_call: NA; v_call: TRBV7-2; cdr3_aa: CASSLRPGGNQPQHF; cdr3_nt: TGTGCCAGCAGCCTGCGACCAGGGGGCAATCAGCCCCAGCATTTT
j_call: TRBJ2-1; clone_size: NA; d_call: NA; v_call: TRBV9; cdr3_aa: CASSVATSYNEQFF; cdr3_nt: TGTGCCAGCAGCGTAGCTACTAGTTACAATGAGCAGTTCTTC
j_call: TRBJ2-3; clone_size: NA; d_call: NA; v_call: TRBV4-2; cdr3_aa: CASSQDGVASTDTQYF; cdr3_nt: TGTGCCAGCAGCCAAGATGGCGTTGCTAGCACAGATACGCAGTATTTT
j_call: TRBJ1-1; clone_size: NA; d_call: TRBD1; v_call: TRBV12-3/TRBV12-4; cdr3_aa: CASSLTTGEAFF; cdr3_nt: TGTGCCAGCAGTTTAACGACAGGGGAAGCTTTCTTT